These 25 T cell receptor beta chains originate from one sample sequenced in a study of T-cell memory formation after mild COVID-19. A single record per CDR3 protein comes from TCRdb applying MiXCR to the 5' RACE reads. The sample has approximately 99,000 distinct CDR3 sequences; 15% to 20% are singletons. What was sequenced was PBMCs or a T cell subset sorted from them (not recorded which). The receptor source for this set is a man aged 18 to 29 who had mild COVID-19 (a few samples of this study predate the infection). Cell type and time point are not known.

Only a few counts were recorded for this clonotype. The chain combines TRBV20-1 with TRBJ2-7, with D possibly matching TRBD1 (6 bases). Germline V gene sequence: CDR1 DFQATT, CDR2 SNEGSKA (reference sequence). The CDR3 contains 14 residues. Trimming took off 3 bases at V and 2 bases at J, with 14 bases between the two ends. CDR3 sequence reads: CSASRVAGAYEQYF. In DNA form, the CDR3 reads TGCAGTGCTAGTCGTGTGGCAGGGGCCTACGAGCAGTACTTC.

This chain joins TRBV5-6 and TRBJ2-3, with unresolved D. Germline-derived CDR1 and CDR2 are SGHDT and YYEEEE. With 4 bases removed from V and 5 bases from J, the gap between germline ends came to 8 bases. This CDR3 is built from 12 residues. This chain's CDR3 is CASSQYKDTQYF. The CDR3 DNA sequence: TGTGCCAGCAGCCAATACAAAGATACGCAGTATTTT.

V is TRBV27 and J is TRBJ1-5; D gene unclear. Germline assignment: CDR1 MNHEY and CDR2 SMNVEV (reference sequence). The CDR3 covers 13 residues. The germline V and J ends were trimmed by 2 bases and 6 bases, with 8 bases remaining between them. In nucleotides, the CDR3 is TGTGCCAGCAGTTTAGAGATGGGTCAGCCCCAGCATTTT. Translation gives CASSLEMGQPQHF.

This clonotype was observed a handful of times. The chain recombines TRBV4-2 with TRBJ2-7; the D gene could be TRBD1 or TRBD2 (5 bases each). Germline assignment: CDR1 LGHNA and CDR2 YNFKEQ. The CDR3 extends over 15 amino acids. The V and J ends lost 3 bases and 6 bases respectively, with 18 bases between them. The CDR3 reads CASSQGTGLRTEQYF. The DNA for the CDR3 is TGTGCCAGCAGCCAGGGTACGGGGCTTAGAACCGAGCAGTACTTC.

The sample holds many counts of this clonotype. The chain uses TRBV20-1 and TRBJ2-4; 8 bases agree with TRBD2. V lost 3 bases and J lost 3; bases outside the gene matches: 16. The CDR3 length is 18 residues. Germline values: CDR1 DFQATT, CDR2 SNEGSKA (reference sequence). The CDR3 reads CSARIPGLGLGGKNIQYF. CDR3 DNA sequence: TGCAGTGCTAGGATTCCGGGACTAGGGCTGGGTGGCAAAAACATTCAGTACTTC.

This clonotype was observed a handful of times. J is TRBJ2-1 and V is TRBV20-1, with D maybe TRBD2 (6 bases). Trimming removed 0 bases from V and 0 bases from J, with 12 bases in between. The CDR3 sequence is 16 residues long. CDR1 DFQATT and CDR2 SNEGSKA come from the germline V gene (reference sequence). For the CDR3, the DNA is TGCAGTGCTAGAGAGGTGGCGGGGAGCTCCTACAATGAGCAGTTCTTC. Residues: CSAREVAGSSYNEQFF.

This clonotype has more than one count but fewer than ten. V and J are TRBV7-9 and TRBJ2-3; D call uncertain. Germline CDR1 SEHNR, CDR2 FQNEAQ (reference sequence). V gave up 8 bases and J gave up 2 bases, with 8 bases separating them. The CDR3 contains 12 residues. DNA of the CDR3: TGTGCCAGCCGTGGAGCCACAGATACGCAGTATTTT. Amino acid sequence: CASRGATDTQYF.

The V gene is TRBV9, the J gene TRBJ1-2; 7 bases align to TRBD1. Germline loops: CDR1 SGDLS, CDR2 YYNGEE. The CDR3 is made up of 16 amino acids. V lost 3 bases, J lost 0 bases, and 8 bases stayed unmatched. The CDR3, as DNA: TGTGCCAGCAGCGGCTACCGGGACAGAGCTAACTATGGCTACACCTTC. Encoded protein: CASSGYRDRANYGYTF.

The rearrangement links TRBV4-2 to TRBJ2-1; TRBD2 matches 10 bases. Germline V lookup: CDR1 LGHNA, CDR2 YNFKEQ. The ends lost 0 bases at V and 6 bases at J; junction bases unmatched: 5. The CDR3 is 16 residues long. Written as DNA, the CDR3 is TGTGCCAGCAGCCAAGATCGGGTAGCGGGAGGCAATGAGCAGTTCTTC. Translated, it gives CASSQDRVAGGNEQFF.

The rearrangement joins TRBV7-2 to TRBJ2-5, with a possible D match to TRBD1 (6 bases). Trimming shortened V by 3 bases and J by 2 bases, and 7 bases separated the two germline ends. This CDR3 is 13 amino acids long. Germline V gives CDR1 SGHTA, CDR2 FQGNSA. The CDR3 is CASSFQGQETQYF. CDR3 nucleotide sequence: TGTGCCAGCAGCTTCCAGGGGCAAGAGACCCAGTACTTC.

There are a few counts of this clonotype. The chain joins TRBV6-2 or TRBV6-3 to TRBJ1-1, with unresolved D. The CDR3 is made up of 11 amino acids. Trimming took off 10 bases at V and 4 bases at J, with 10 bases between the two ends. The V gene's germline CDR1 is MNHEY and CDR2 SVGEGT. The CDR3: CATLSVTEAFF. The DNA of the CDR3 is TGTGCCACCCTGAGTGTCACTGAAGCTTTCTTT.

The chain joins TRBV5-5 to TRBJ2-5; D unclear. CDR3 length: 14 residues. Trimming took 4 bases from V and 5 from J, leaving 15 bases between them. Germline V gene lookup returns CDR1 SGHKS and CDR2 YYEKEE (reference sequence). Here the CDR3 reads CASSTIVLQETQYF. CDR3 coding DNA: TGTGCCAGCAGCACGATTGTCCTTCAGGAGACCCAGTACTTC.

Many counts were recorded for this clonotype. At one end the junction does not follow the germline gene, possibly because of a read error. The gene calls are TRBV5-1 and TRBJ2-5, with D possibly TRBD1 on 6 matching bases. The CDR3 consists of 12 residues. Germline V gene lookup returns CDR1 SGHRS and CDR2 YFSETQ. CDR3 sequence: CASSLGQETQYF. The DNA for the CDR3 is TGTGCCAGCAGCTTAGGACAGGAGACCCAGTACTTC.

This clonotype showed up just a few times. The chain's CDR3 is CASSPTQETQYF. For the CDR3, the DNA is TGTGCCAGCAGCCCCACACAAGAGACCCAGTACTTC. The V gene is TRBV7-2, the J gene TRBJ2-5; D is ambiguous. CDR1 and CDR2 from the germline V gene are SGHTA and FQGNSA. The germline V and J ends were trimmed by 5 bases and 2 bases, with 6 bases remaining between them. This CDR3 has 12 amino acids.

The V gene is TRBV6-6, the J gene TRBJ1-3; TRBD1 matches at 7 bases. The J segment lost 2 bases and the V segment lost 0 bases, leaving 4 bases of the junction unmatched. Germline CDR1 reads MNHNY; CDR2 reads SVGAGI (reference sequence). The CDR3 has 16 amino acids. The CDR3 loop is CASSYSNRGPGNTIYF. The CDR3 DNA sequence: TGTGCCAGCAGTTACTCGAACAGGGGACCTGGAAACACCATATATTTT.

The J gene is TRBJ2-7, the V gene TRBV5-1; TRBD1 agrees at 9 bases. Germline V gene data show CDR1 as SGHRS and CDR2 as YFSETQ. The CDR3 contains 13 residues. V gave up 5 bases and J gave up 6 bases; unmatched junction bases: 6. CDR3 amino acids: CASSDGQGSEQYF. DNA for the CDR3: TGCGCCAGCAGTGACGGACAGGGGAGCGAGCAGTACTTC.

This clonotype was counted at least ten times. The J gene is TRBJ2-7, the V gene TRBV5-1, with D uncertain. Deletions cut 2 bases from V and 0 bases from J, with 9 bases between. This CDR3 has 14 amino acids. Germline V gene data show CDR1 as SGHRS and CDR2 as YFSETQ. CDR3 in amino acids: CASSFARPSYEQYV. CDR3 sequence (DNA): TGCGCCAGCAGCTTTGCCAGGCCCTCCTACGAGCAGTACGTC.

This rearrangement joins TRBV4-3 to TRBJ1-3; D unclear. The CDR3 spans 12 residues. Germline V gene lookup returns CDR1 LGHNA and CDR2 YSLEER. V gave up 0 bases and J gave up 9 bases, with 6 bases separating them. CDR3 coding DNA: TGCGCCAGCAGCCAAGAGTCTCGCACCATATATTTT. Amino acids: CASSQESRTIYF.

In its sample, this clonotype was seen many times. The CDR3 DNA reads as TGTGCCAGCAGCTTCGACAGGGGCTCCTACAATGAGCAGTTCTTC. It specifies CASSFDRGSYNEQFF. This chain joins TRBV7-2 and TRBJ2-1; 8 positions agree with TRBD1. The V and J ends lost 3 bases and 0 bases, in that order; junction bases with no gene match: 1. The germline V gene has CDR1 SGHTA and CDR2 FQGNSA. This CDR3 is built from 15 residues.

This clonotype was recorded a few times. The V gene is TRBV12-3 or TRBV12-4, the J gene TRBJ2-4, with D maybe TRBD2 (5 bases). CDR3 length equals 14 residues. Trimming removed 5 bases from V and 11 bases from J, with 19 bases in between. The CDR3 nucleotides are TGTGCCAGCAGTCTGGGGAGAAACTCCGGGGTTCAGTACTTC. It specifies CASSLGRNSGVQYF.

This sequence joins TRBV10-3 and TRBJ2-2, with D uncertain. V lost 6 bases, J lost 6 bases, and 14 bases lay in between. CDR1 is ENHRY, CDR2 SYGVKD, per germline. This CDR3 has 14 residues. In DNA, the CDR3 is TGTGCCATCAGGCCGTCGGGTTGGGCCGGGGAGCTGTTTTTT. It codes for CAIRPSGWAGELFF.

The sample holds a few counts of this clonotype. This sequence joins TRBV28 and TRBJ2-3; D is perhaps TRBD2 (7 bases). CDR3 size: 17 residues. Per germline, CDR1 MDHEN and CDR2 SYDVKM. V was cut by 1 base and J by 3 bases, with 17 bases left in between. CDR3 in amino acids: CASSLSGAGVWTDTQYF. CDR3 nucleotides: TGTGCCAGCAGTTTATCGGGGGCGGGGGTCTGGACAGATACGCAGTATTTT. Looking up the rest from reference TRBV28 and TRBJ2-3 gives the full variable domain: DVKVTQSSRYLVKRTGEKVFLECVQDMDHENMFWYRQDPGLGLRLIYFSYDVKMKEKGDIPEGYSVSREKKERFSLILESASTNQTSMYLCASSLSGAGVWTDTQYFGPGTRLTVL.

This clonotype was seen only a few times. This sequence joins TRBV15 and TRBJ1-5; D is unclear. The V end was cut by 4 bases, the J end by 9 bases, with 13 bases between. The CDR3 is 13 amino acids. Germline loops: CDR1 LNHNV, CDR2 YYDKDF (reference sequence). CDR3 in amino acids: CATSTNRAAPQHF. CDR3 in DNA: TGTGCCACCAGCACAAATCGGGCGGCGCCCCAGCATTTT.

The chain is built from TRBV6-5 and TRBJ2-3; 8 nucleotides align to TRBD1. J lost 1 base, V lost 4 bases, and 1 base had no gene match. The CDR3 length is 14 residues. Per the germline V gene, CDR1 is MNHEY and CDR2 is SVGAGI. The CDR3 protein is CASSSTGGTDTQYF. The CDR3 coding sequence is TGTGCCAGCAGTTCGACAGGGGGCACAGATACGCAGTATTTT.

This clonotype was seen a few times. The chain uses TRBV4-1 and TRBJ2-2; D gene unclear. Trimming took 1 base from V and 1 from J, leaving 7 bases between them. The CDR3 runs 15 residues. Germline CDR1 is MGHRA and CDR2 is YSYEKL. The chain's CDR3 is CASSQVKGNTGELFF. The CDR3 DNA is TGCGCCAGCAGCCAAGTGAAGGGGAACACCGGGGAGCTGTTTTTT.